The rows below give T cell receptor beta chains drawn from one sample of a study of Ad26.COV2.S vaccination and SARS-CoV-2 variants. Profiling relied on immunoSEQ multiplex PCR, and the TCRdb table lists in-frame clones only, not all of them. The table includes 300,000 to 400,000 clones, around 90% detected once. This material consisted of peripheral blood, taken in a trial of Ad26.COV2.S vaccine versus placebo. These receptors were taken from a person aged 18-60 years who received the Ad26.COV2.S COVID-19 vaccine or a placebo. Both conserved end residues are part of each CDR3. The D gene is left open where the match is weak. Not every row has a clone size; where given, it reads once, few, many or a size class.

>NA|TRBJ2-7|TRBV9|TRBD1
CASSKDPGQGTYEQYF
TGTGCCAGCAGCAAAGACCCGGGACAGGGGACCTACGAGCAGTACTTC
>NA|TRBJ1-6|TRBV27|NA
CASITADNSPLHF
TGTGCCAGCATTACGGCAGATAATTCACCCCTCCACTTT
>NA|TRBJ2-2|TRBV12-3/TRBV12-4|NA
CASSTGTGELFF
TGTGCCAGCAGTACAGGCACCGGGGAGCTGTTTTTT
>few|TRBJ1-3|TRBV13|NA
CASSLGFGGGNTIYF
TGTGCCAGCAGCTTAGGTTTCGGGGGTGGAAACACCATATATTTT
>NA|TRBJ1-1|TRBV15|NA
CATSRDLGLNTEAFF
TGTGCCACCAGCAGAGATCTTGGTTTGAACACTGAAGCTTTCTTT
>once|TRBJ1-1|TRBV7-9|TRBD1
CASLYFQTGRKGTEAFF
TGTGCCAGTCTATACTTCCAGACAGGGAGAAAAGGCACTGAAGCTTTCTTT
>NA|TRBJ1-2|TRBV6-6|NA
CASSPTGISGYTF
TGTGCCAGCAGTCCGACCGGGATATCTGGCTACACCTTC
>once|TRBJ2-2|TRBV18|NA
CASSPQGLDTGELFF
TGTGCCAGCTCACCCCAGGGTTTGGACACCGGGGAGCTGTTTTTT
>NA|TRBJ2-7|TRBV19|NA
CASSPTTGSYEQYF
TGTGCCAGTAGTCCTACGACAGGCTCCTACGAGCAGTACTTC
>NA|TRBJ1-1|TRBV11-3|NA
CASSLGVNTEAFF
TGTGCCAGCAGCTTGGGGGTGAACACTGAAGCTTTCTTT
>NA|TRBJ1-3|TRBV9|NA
CASSVGPVNSGNTIYF
TGTGCCAGCAGCGTAGGGCCAGTCAACTCTGGAAACACCATATATTTT
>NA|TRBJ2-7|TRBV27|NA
CASSPVREYEQYF
TGTGCCAGCAGCCCCGTGCGGGAATACGAGCAGTACTTC
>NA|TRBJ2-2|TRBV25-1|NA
CASSEIGGELFF
TGTGCCAGCAGCGAGATAGGGGGGGAGCTGTTTTTT
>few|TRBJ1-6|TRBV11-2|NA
CASSFGTENLLLHF
TGTGCCAGCAGCTTCGGGACGGAAAACCTCCTCCTCCACTTT
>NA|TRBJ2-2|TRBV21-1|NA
CASSKEKRRNTGELFF
TGTGCCAGCAGCAAAGAGAAGCGGAGGAACACCGGGGAGCTGTTTTTT
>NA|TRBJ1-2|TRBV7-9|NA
CASSLEMDYGYTF
TGTGCCAGCAGCTTAGAGATGGACTATGGCTACACCTTC
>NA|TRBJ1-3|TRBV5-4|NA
CASSLNTRQAGNTIYF
TGTGCCAGCAGCTTGAACACACGGCAGGCTGGAAACACCATATATTTT
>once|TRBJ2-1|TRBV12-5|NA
CASGWEGQSSYNEQFF
TGTGCTAGTGGTTGGGAGGGACAGAGCTCCTACAATGAGCAGTTCTTC
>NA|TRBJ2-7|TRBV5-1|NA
CASSFKDWETTGVQYF
TGCGCCAGCAGCTTTAAAGACTGGGAGACTACGGGGGTGCAGTACTTC
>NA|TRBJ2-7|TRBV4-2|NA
CASSQSRGTYEQYF
TGTGCCAGCAGCCAAAGCCGAGGAACCTACGAGCAGTACTTC
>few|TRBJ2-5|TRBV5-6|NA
CASSLASTQYF
TGTGCCAGCAGCTTGGCTTCGACCCAGTACTTC
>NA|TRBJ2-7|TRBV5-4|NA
CASSSQGGSYEQYF
TGTGCCAGCAGCTCCCAGGGGGGGTCCTACGAGCAGTACTTC
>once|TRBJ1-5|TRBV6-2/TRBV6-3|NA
CASSRPRGTSNQPQHF
TGTGCCAGCAGTCGCCCCCGAGGTACTAGCAATCAGCCCCAGCATTTT
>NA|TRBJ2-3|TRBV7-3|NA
CASSVTSVGGTDTQYF
TGTGCCAGCAGCGTAACGTCGGTGGGGGGCACAGATACGCAGTATTTT
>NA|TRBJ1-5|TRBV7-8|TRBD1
CASSLEGAHGNQPQHF
TGTGCCAGCAGCTTAGAGGGGGCGCATGGAAATCAGCCCCAGCATTTT
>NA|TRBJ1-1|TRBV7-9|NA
CASSFTGRGMNTEAFF
TGTGCCAGCAGCTTCACAGGGCGAGGGATGAACACTGAAGCTTTCTTT
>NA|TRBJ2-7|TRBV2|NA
CASSEDGALYEQYF
TGTGCCAGCAGTGAGGACGGGGCCCTCTACGAGCAGTACTTC
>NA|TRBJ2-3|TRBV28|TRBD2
CASSFPSGGSTDTQYF
TGTGCCAGCAGTTTCCCTAGCGGGGGGTCCACAGATACGCAGTATTTT
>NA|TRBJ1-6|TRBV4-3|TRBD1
CASSQTGTGNSPLHF
TGCGCCAGCAGCCAAACCGGGACAGGGAATTCACCCCTCCACTTT
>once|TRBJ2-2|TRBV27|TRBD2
CASSLIAGGGGATGELFF
TGTGCCAGCAGTTTGATTGCGGGGGGAGGAGGGGCCACCGGGGAGCTGTTTTTT
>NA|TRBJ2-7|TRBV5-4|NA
CASSPQAPRGYEQYF
TGTGCCAGCAGCCCTCAGGCCCCGAGGGGCTACGAGCAGTACTTC
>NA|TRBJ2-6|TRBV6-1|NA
CASSFGNSGANVLTF
TGTGCCAGCAGCTTTGGGAACTCTGGGGCCAACGTCCTGACTTTC
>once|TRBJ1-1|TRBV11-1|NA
CASSSPTVNTEAFF
TGTGCCAGCAGCTCCCCGACAGTTAACACTGAAGCTTTCTTT
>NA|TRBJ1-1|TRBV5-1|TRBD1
CASSPGQEFTEAFF
TGCGCCAGCAGCCCGGGACAGGAGTTCACTGAAGCTTTCTTT
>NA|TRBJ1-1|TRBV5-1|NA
CASTPVGGTEAFF
TGCGCCAGCACCCCGGTGGGGGGGACTGAAGCTTTCTTT
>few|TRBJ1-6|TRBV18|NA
CASSPGKQGSPLHF
TGTGCCAGCTCGCCGGGAAAGCAAGGGTCACCCCTCCACTTT
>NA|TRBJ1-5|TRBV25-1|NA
CASSLPGKHQPQHF
TGTGCCAGCAGTTTGCCAGGTAAACATCAGCCCCAGCATTTT
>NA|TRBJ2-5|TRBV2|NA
CASSADIQETQYF
TGTGCCAGCAGTGCCGACATCCAAGAGACCCAGTACTTC
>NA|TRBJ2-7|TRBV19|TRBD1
CASSTTGASHEQYF
TGTGCCAGTAGCACCACAGGGGCAAGCCACGAGCAGTACTTC
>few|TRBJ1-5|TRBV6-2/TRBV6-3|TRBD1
CASSSTGWSPQHF
TGTGCCAGCAGTTCGACAGGGTGGTCGCCCCAGCATTTT
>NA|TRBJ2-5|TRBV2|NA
CASTLAREETQYF
TGTGCCAGTACCCTAGCACGCGAAGAGACCCAGTACTTC
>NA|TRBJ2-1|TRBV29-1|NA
CSVEPQRGLHNEQFF
TGCAGCGTGGAACCGCAACGGGGTTTGCACAATGAGCAGTTCTTC
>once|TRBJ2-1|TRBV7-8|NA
CASSLGDPWNEQFF
TGTGCCAGCAGCTTAGGGGACCCGTGGAATGAGCAGTTCTTC
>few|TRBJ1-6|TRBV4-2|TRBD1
CASSQAPRQGADSPLHF
TGTGCCAGCAGCCAAGCCCCCCGACAGGGGGCTGATTCACCCCTCCACTTT
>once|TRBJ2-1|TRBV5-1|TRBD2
CASSLSSGGYNEQFF
TGCGCCAGCAGCTTATCCAGCGGGGGTTACAATGAGCAGTTCTTC